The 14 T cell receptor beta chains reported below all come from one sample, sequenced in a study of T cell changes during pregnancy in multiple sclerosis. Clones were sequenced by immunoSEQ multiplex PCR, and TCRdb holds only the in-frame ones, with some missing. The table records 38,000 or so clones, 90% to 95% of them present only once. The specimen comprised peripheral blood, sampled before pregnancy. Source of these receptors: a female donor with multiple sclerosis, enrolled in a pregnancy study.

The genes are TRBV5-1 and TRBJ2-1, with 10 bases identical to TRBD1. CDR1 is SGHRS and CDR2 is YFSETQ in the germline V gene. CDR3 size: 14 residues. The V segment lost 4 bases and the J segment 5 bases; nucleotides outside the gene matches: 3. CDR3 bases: TGCGCCAGCAGCCCGGACAGGGGGGACAATGAGCAGTTCTTC. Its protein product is CASSPDRGDNEQFF.

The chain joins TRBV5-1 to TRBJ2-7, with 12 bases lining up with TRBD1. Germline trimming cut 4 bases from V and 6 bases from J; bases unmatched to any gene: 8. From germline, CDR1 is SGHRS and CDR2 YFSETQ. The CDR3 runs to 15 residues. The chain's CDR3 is CASSRSGTGGSEQYF. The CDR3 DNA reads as TGCGCCAGCAGCAGATCCGGGACAGGGGGCAGCGAGCAGTACTTC.

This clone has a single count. The CDR3 spells CASSLGTSGNYEQYF. The CDR3 DNA sequence: TGCGCCAGCAGCTTGGGTACTAGCGGGAATTACGAGCAGTACTTC. The rearrangement joins TRBV5-1 to TRBJ2-7, with 10 positions matching TRBD2. The V gene end was trimmed by 0 bases and the J gene end by 4 bases; junction bases not matched to a gene: 4. The V gene's germline CDR1 is SGHRS and CDR2 YFSETQ. The CDR3 length is 15 residues.

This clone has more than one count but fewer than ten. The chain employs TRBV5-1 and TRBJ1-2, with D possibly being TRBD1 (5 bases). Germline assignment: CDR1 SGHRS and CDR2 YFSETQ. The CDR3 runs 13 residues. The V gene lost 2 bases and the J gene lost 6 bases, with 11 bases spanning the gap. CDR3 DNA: TGCGCCAGCAGCTTCGACGACAGAGATGGCTACACCTTC. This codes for CASSFDDRDGYTF. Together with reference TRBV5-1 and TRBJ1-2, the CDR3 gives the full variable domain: KAGVTQTPRYLIKTRGQQVTLSCSPISGHRSVSWYQQTPGQGLQFLFEYFSETQRNKGNFPGRFSGRQFSNSRSEMNVSTLELGDSALYLCASSFDDRDGYTFGSGTRLTVV.

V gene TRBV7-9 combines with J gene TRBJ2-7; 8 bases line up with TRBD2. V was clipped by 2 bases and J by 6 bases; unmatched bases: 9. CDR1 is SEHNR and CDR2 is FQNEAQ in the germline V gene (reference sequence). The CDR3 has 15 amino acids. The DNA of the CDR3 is TGTGCCAGCAGCTTAATCAGCGGGAGAGTCGGCGAGCAGTACTTC. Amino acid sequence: CASSLISGRVGEQYF.

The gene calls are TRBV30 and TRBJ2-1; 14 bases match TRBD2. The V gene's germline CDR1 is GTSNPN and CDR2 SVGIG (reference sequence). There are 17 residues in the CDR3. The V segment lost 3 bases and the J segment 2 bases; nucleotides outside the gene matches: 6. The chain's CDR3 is CAWRSGTSGSTYNEQFF. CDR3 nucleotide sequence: TGTGCCTGGAGGTCCGGGACTAGCGGGAGCACCTACAATGAGCAGTTCTTC.

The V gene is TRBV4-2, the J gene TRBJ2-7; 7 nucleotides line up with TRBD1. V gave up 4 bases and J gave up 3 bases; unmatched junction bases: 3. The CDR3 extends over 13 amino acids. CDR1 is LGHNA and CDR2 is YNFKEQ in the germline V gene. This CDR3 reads CASSPGQLYEQYF. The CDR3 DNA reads TGTGCCAGCAGCCCGGGACAGCTCTACGAGCAGTACTTC.

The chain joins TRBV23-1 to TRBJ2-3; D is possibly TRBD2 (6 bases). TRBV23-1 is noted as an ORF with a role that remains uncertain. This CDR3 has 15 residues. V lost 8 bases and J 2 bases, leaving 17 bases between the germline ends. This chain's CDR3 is CASGGRGGDTDTQYF. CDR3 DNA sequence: TGCGCCAGCGGGGGTAGGGGCGGGGACACAGATACGCAGTATTTT.

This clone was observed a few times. The CDR3 region has the DNA TGTGCCAGCAGTCCTTGGACAGGCAGCGTCACTGAAGCTTTCTTT. It is translated as CASSPWTGSVTEAFF. The rearrangement uses TRBV28 and TRBJ1-1; TRBD1 matches 7 bases. CDR1 and CDR2 (germline): MDHEN, SYDVKM. The CDR3 runs 15 residues. J gave up 4 bases and V 5 bases, and 10 bases lay outside the gene matches.

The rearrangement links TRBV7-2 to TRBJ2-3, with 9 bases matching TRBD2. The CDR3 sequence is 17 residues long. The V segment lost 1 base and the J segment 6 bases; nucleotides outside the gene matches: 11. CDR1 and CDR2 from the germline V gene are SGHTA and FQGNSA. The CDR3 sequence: CASSLGGAGGPTDTQYF. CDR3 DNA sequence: TGTGCCAGCAGCTTAGGGGGGGCGGGAGGGCCCACCGATACGCAGTATTTT. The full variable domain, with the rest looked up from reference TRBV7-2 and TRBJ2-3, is GAGVSQSPSNKVTEKGKDVELRCDPISGHTALYWYRQSLGQGLEFLIYFQGNSAPDKSGLPSDRFSAERTGGSVSTLTIQRTQQEDSAVYLCASSLGGAGGPTDTQYFGPGTRLTVL.

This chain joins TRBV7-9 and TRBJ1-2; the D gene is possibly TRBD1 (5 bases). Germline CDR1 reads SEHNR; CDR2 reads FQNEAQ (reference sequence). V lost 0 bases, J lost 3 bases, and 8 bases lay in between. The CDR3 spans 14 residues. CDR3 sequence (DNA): TGTGCCAGCAGCTTAGCGCAGGGTGACTATGGCTACACCTTC. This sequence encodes CASSLAQGDYGYTF.

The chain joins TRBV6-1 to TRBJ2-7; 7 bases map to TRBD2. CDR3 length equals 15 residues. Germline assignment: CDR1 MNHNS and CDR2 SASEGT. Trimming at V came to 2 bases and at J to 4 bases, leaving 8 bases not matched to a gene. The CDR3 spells CASSEPGLSQYEQYF. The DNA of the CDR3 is TGTGCCAGCAGTGAACCGGGACTATCCCAATACGAGCAGTACTTC.

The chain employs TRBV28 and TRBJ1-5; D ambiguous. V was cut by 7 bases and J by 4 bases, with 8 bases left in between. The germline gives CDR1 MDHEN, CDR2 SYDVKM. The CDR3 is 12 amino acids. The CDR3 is CASIGRNQPQHF. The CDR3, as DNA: TGTGCCAGCATCGGGAGGAATCAGCCCCAGCATTTT.

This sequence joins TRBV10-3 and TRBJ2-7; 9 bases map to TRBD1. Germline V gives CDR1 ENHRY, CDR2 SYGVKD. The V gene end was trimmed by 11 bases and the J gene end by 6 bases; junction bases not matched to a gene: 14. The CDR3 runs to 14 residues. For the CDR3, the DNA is TGTGCCTCCTCTGATAGACAGGGGGACTTCGAGCAGTACTTC. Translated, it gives CASSDRQGDFEQYF.